A single sample is the source of the 14 T cell receptor beta chains below, sequenced in a study of CD8+ T cells in alopecia areata. Stated treatment: oral pan-JAK inhibitor, 5-10 mg twice daily. The sequencing template was cDNA reverse transcribed from extracted RNA. Sequenced by immunoSEQ multiplex PCR; TCRdb stores in-frame clones only, minus some. The data contain some 190,000 clones, approximately 72% of them seen just once; the ten biggest clones take up roughly 1.2%. The sample was CD4+ T cells sorted from blood, taken at roughly week 45, from a patient treated with tofacitinib. These receptors all come from a human donor with alopecia areata.

The chain employs TRBV2 and TRBJ2-3; D perhaps matches TRBD2 (6 bases). CDR3 length: 17 residues. Germline CDR1 is SNHLY and CDR2 is FYNNEI. V lost 1 base and J lost 0, with 14 bases in between. This CDR3 reads CASSEVRRGGSTDTQYF. The DNA of the CDR3 is TGTGCCAGCAGTGAAGTAAGGAGGGGCGGAAGCACAGATACGCAGTATTTT.

The chain employs TRBV29-1 and TRBJ1-5; D is unclear. Germline values: CDR1 SQVTM, CDR2 ANQGSEA. This CDR3 region has 12 residues. Trimming shortened V by 4 bases and J by 7 bases, and 11 bases separated the two germline ends. The DNA of the CDR3 is TGCAGCGTTGTTGTGGATGGGCAGCCCCAGCATTTT. Protein: CSVVVDGQPQHF.

The chain links TRBV30 to TRBJ1-1, with D tentatively TRBD1 (5 bases). Per the germline V gene, CDR1 is GTSNPN and CDR2 is SVGIG (reference sequence). V shed 2 bases and J shed 2 bases, with 30 bases lying between them. The CDR3 loop spans 20 amino acids. The CDR3 sequence is CAWSIRSIVGQIFKNTEAFF. CDR3 coding DNA: TGTGCCTGGAGTATTCGATCCATAGTAGGACAAATATTTAAAAACACTGAAGCTTTCTTT.

V gene TRBV29-1 combines with J gene TRBJ2-7; no definite D call. Trimming left V 7 bases short and J 2 bases short, with 9 bases between. Germline V lookup: CDR1 SQVTM, CDR2 ANQGSEA. CDR3 size: 11 residues. CDR3 in amino acids: CSAVGTYEQYF. The CDR3 DNA is TGCAGCGCCGTGGGCACCTACGAGCAGTACTTC.

The chain combines TRBV9 with TRBJ2-3; TRBD1 might be the D (6 bases). The CDR3 consists of 16 residues. V was shortened by 0 bases and J by 1 base, with 12 bases between the two germline ends. CDR1 is SGDLS, CDR2 YYNGEE, per germline. The CDR3 DNA is TGTGCCAGCAGCGTAGGGACAGCAACCCGCACAGATACGCAGTATTTT. It yields the protein CASSVGTATRTDTQYF.

V usage is TRBV7-2 and J usage is TRBJ1-5; D is unresolved. V lost 0 bases, J lost 1 base, and 4 bases lay in between. Germline V gives CDR1 SGHTA, CDR2 FQGNSA. The CDR3 has 14 amino acids. CDR3 loop: CASSLAESNQPQHF. The CDR3 bases are TGTGCCAGCAGCTTAGCGGAGAGCAATCAGCCCCAGCATTTT.

V gene TRBV30 combines with J gene TRBJ2-3, with 14 bases fitting TRBD2. V was clipped by 3 bases and J by 5 bases; unmatched bases: 19. The CDR3 is 20 amino acids. The V gene's germline CDR1 is GTSNPN and CDR2 SVGIG (reference sequence). The CDR3 spells CAWSVYPPETSGGVGDTQYF. The CDR3 bases are TGTGCCTGGAGCGTCTACCCTCCGGAGACTAGCGGGGGGGTTGGAGATACGCAGTATTTT.

The chain carries TRBV5-4 and TRBJ2-1; a weak D match, TRBD2 (7 bases). From germline, CDR1 is SGHNT and CDR2 YYREEE (reference sequence). This CDR3 has 18 amino acids. Trimming shortened V by 6 bases and J by 3 bases, and 25 bases separated the two germline ends. The CDR3 spells CASTPPHHAGARYNEQFF. CDR3 nucleotides: TGTGCCAGCACCCCTCCCCATCATGCGGGGGCCCGCTACAATGAGCAGTTCTTC.

As to this clone: Sequence at one end of the junction differs from germline and may be a read error. The chain couples TRBV6-9 to TRBJ1-5; no clear D gene. Germline V gene lookup returns CDR1 MNHGY and CDR2 SVAAGI. The CDR3 length is 10 residues. The CDR3 bases are TGCGGGGAACCATATCAGCCCCAGCATTTT. Protein product: CGEPYQPQHF.

The chain joins TRBV29-1 to TRBJ2-3; possible D gene TRBD1, 6 bases. The CDR3 has 13 amino acids. The V gene's germline CDR1 is SQVTM and CDR2 ANQGSEA. Trimming took 5 bases from V and 7 from J, leaving 16 bases between them. The CDR3 region is CSVRIGGRNTQYF. As DNA, the CDR3 is TGCAGCGTTCGCATTGGGGGCAGAAATACGCAGTATTTT.

The rearrangement uses TRBV4-1 and TRBJ2-7; possible D gene TRBD1, 5 bases. The V and J ends lost 0 bases and 2 bases respectively, with 11 bases between them. There are 15 residues in the CDR3. From germline, CDR1 is MGHRA and CDR2 YSYEKL. CDR3 in amino acids: CASSQEPGPTYEQYF. CDR3 nucleotide sequence: TGCGCCAGCAGCCAAGAACCAGGGCCTACCTACGAGCAGTACTTC.

The chain combines TRBV29-1 with TRBJ2-3, with 7 bases that match TRBD1. Germline trimming cut 5 bases from V and 4 bases from J; bases unmatched to any gene: 9. In germline, CDR1 is SQVTM, CDR2 ANQGSEA. This CDR3 is 14 amino acids long. CDR3 nucleotides: TGCAGCGTTCAGACAGGGCTGTCCGCAGATACGCAGTATTTT. It codes for CSVQTGLSADTQYF.

The V and J genes are TRBV5-1 and TRBJ2-3; TRBD2 matches at 12 bases. V lost 0 bases and J lost 0; bases outside the gene matches: 14. Germline V gene data show CDR1 as SGHRS and CDR2 as YFSETQ. This CDR3 has 21 residues. The CDR3 DNA reads as TGCGCCAGCAGCTTGGTCCCCTTTAGACTAGCGGGGGCCGCTAGCACAGATACGCAGTATTTT. Amino acids: CASSLVPFRLAGAASTDTQYF. Drawing the rest from reference TRBV5-1 and TRBJ2-3, the complete variable domain is KAGVTQTPRYLIKTRGQQVTLSCSPISGHRSVSWYQQTPGQGLQFLFEYFSETQRNKGNFPGRFSGRQFSNSRSEMNVSTLELGDSALYLCASSLVPFRLAGAASTDTQYFGPGTRLTVL.

This chain connects TRBV9 to TRBJ1-1; 7 nucleotides align to TRBD1. From germline, CDR1 is SGDLS and CDR2 YYNGEE. V trimming: 2 bases; J trimming: 4 bases; junction bases outside the gene matches: 14. CDR3 length: 17 residues. CDR3 coding DNA: TGTGCCAGCAGCGTTTCCACTTTGACAGGGCAAGGCACTGAAGCTTTCTTT. Protein: CASSVSTLTGQGTEAFF.